A single T cell receptor beta chain is shown here with its context. Antigen: not known. This entry belongs to a study of identical twins. Broader study findings: Researchers reported excess low generation probability among twin-shared out-of-frame alpha sequences.

Via MiXCR, TCRdb re-called the 5' RACE reads, giving one row per CDR3 protein. The sample records 550,000 to 700,000 distinct CDR3 sequences, around 20% being singletons. V was trimmed by 6 bases and J by 5 bases, leaving 14 bases between them. Germline lookup yields CDR1 SQVTM and CDR2 ANQGSEA. The CDR3 spans 13 residues. Another study also made use of these data, one on T cells expressing NK-cell markers. Per that paper: Obtained from sorted CD3+CD56+NKG2C+, CD3+CD56+NKG2C- and CD3+CD56-NKG2C+ T cells were the TCR beta repertoires.

This receptor was obtained from a woman between 18 and 29 years old in good health. The chain has TRBV29-1 and TRBJ2-1, with D possibly TRBD2 on 6 matching bases. Sequenced sample: PBMCs. This CDR3 reads CSVAFREHNEQFF. DNA for the CDR3: TGCAGCGTAGCCTTCCGGGAGCACAATGAGCAGTTCTTC.